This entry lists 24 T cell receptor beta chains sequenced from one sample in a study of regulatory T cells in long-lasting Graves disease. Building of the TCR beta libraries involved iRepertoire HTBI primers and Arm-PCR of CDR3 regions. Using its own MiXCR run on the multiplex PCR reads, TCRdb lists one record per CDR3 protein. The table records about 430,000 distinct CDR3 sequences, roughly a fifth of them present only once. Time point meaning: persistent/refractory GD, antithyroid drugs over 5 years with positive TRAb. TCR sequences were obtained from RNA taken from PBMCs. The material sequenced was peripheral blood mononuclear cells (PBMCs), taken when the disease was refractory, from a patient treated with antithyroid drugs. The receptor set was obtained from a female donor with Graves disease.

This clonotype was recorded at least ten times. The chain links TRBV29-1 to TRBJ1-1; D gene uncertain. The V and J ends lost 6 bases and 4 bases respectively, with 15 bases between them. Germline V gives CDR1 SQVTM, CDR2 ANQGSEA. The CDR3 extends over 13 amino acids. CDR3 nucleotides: TGCAGCGTCGTCGCCGTGGGTGGCACTGAAGCTTTCTTT. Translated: CSVVAVGGTEAFF.

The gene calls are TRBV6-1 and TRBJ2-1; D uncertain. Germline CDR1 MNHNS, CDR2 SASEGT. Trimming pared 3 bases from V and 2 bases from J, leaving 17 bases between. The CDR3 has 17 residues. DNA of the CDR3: TGTGCCAGCAGTGAGCTGATAGGGTATGAGCCCTACAATGAGCAGTTCTTC. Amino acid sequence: CASSELIGYEPYNEQFF.

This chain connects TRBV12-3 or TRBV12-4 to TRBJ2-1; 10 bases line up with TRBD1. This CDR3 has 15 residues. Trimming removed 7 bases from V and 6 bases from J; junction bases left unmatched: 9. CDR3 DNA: TGTGCCAGCACCCCTGGGACAGGGGCGCGCAATGAGCAGTTCTTC. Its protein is CASTPGTGARNEQFF.

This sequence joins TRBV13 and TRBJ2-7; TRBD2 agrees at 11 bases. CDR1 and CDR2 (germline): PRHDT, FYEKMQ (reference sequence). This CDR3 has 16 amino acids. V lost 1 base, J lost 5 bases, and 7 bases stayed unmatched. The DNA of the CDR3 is TGTGCCAGCAGCTTAGTCTTGACTAGCGGGACCCACGAGCAGTACTTC. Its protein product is CASSLVLTSGTHEQYF.

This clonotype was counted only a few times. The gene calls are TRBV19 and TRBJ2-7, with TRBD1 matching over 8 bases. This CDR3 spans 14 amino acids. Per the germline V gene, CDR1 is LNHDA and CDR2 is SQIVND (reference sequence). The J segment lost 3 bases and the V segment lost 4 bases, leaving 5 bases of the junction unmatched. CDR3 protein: CASSTTGGIYEQYF. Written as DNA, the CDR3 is TGTGCCAGTAGTACTACAGGGGGTATCTACGAGCAGTACTTC. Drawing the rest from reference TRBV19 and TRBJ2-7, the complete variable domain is DGGITQSPKYLFRKEGQNVTLSCEQNLNHDAMYWYRQDPGQGLRLIYYSQIVNDFQKGDIAEGYSVSREKKESFPLTVTSAQKNPTAFYLCASSTTGGIYEQYFGPGTRLTVT.

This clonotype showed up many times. The CDR3 region has the DNA TGTGCCAGCAGCACAGGGGTCACCGGGGAGCTGTTTTTT. Amino acids: CASSTGVTGELFF. The gene calls are TRBV28 and TRBJ2-2; 7 bases match TRBD1. Losses at the gene ends were 6 bases for V and 4 bases for J; bases not matched to a gene: 2. CDR3 length: 13 residues. CDR1 is MDHEN and CDR2 is SYDVKM in the germline V gene.

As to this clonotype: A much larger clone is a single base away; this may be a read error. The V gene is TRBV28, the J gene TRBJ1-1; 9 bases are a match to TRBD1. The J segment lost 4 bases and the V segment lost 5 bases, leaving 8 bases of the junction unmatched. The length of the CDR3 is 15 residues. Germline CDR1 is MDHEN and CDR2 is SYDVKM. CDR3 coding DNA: TGTGCCAGCAGTAAACAGGGGGCGCGGGGCACTGAAGCTTTCTTT. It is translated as CASSKQGARGTEAFF.

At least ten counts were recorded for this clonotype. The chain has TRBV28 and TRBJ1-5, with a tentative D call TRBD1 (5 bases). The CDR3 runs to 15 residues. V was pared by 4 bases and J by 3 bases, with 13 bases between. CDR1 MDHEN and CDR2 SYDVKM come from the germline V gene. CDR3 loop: CASSSLRADNQPQHF. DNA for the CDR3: TGTGCCAGCAGTTCCCTCAGGGCGGACAATCAGCCCCAGCATTTT.

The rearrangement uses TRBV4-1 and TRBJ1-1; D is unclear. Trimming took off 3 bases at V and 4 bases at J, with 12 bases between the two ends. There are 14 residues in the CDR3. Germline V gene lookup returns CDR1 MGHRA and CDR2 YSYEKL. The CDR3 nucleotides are TGCGCCAGCAGCCACGCTTCGGGCGGCACTGAAGCTTTCTTT. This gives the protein CASSHASGGTEAFF.

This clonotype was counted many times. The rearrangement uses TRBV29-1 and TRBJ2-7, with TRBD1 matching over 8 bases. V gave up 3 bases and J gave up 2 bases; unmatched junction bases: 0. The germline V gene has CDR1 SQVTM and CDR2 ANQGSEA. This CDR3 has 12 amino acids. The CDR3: CSVEDRAYEQYF. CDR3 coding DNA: TGCAGCGTTGAGGACAGGGCCTACGAGCAGTACTTC.

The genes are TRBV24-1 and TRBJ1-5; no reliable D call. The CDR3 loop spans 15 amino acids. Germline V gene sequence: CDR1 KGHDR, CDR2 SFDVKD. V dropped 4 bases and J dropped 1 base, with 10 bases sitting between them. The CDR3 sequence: CATSDPRSSNQPQHF. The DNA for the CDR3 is TGTGCCACCAGTGACCCGAGATCCAGCAATCAGCCCCAGCATTTT.

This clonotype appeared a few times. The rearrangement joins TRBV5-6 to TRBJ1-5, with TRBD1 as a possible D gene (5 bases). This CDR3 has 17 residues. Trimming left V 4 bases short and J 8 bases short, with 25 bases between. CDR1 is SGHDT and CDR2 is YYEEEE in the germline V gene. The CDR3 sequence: CASSVQGGGDAWEPQHF. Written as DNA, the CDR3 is TGTGCCAGCAGCGTCCAGGGTGGAGGGGATGCTTGGGAGCCCCAGCATTTT.

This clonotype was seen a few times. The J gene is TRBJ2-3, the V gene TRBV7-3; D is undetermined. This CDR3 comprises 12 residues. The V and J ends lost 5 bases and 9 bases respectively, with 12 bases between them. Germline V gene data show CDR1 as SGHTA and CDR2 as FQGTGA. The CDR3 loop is CASSPPDGTQYF. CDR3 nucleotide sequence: TGTGCCAGCAGCCCCCCCGACGGAACGCAGTATTTT.

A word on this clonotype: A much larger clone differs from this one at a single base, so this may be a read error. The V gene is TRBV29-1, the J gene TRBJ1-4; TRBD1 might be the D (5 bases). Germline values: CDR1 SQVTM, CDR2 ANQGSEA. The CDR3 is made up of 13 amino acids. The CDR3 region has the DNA TGCAGCGTTGAGGGGAACCAGGGTGAAAAACTGCTTTTT. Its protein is CSVEGNQGEKLLF.

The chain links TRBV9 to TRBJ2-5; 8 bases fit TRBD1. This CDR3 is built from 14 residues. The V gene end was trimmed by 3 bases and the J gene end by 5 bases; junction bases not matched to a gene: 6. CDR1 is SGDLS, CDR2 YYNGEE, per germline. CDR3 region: CASSADRARETQYF. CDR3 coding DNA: TGTGCCAGCAGCGCGGACAGGGCGCGGGAGACCCAGTACTTC. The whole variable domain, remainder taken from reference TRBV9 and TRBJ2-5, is DSGVTQTPKHLITATGQRVTLRCSPRSGDLSVYWYQQSLDQGLQFLIQYYNGEERAKGNILERFSAQQFPDLHSELNLSSLELGDSALYFCASSADRARETQYFGPGTRLLVL.

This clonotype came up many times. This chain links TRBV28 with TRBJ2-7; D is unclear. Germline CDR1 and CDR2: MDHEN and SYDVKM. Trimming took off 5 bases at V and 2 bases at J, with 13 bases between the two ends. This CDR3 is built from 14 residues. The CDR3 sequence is CASSVPRQPYEQYF. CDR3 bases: TGTGCCAGCAGTGTCCCGAGGCAACCCTACGAGCAGTACTTC.

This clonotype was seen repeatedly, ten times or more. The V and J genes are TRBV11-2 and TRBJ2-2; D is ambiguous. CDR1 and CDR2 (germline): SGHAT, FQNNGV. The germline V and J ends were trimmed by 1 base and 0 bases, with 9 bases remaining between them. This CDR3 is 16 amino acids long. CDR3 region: CASSLVQRSNTGELFF. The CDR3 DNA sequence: TGTGCCAGCAGCTTAGTACAGAGATCGAACACCGGGGAGCTGTTTTTT.

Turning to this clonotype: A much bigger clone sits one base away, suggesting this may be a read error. CDR3 protein: CSAWTGNTEALF. DNA for the CDR3: TGCAGTGCGTGGACGGGGAACACTGAAGCTCTCTTT. The J gene is TRBJ1-1, the V gene TRBV20-1, with D unclear. The germline gives CDR1 DFQATT, CDR2 SNEGSKA (reference sequence). The CDR3 loop spans 12 amino acids.

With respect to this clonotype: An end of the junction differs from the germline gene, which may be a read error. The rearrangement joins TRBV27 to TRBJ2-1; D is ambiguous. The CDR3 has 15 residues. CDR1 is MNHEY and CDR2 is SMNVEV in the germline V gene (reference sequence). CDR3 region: CASSSTAVSYNEQSF. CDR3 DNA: TGTGCCAGCAGTTCCACTGCCGTCTCCTACAATGAGCAGTCCTTC.

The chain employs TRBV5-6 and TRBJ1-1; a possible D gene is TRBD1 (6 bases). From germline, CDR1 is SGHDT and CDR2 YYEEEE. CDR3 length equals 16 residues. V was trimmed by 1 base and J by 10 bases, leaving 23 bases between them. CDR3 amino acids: CASSLWGDNRRVGAFF. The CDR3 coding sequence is TGTGCCAGCAGCTTGTGGGGGGACAATCGGAGGGTTGGAGCTTTCTTT.

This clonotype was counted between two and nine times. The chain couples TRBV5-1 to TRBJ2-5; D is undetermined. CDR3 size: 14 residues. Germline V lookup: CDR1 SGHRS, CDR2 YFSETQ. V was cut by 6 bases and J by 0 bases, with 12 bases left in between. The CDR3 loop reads CASKPGRDQETQYF. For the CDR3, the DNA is TGCGCCAGCAAACCCGGACGGGACCAAGAGACCCAGTACTTC.

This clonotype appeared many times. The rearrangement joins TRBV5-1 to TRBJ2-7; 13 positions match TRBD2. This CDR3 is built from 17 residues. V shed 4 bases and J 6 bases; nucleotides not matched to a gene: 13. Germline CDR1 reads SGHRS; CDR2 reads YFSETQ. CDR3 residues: CASSAVHGLAGVREQYF. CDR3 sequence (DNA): TGCGCCAGCAGCGCTGTTCATGGACTAGCGGGAGTTCGCGAGCAGTACTTC.

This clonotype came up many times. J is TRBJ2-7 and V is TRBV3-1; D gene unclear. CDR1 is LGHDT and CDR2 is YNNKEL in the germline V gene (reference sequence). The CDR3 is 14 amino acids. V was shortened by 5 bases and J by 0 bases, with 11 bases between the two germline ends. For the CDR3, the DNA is TGTGCCAGCAGCGTTACGGGCAGCTCCTACGAGCAGTACTTC. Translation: CASSVTGSSYEQYF.

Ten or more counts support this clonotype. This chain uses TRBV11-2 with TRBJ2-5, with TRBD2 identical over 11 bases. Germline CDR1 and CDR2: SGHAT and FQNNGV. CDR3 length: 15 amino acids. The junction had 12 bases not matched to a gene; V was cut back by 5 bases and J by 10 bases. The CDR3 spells CASSPPGLADSDQYF. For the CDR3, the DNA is TGTGCCAGCAGCCCACCGGGACTAGCGGATTCGGACCAGTACTTC.